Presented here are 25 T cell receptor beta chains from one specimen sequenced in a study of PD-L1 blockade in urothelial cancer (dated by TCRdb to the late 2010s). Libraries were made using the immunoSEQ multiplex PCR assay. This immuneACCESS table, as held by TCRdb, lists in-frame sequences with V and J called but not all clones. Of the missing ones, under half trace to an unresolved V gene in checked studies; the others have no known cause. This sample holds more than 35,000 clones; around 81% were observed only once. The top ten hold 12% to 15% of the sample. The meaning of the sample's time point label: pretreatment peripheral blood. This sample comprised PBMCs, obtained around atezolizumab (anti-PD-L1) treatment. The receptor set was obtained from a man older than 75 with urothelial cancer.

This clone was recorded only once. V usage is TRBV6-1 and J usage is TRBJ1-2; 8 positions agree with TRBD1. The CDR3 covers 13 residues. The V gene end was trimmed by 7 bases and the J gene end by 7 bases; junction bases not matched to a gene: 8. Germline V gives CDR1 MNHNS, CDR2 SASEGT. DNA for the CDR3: TGTGCCAGCACCCGACAGGGGATAGGTGGCTACACCTTC. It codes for CASTRQGIGGYTF.

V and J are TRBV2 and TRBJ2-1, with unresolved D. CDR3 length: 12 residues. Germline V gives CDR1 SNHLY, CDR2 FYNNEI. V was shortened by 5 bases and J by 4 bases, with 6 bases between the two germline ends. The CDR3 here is CASSPQYNEQFF. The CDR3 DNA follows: TGTGCCAGCAGTCCTCAGTACAATGAGCAGTTCTTC.

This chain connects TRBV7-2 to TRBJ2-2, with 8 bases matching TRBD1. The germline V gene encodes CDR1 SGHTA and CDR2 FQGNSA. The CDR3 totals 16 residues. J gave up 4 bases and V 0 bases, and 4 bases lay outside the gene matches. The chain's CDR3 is CASSLASRGPTGELFF. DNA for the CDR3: TGTGCCAGCAGCTTAGCGTCCAGGGGGCCCACCGGGGAGCTGTTTTTT.

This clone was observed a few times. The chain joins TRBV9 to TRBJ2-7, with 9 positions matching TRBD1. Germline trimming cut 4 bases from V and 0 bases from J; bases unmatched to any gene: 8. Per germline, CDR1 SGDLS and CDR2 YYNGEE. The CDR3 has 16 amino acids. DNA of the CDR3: TGTGCCAGCAGCCCAGGGACAGGGTACGTCTCCTACGAGCAGTACTTC. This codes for CASSPGTGYVSYEQYF.

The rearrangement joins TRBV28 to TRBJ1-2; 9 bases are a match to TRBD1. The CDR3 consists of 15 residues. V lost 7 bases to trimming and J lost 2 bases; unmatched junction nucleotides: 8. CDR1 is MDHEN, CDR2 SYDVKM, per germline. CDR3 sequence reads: CASTIGQGKNYGYTF. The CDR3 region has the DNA TGTGCCAGCACCATCGGACAGGGGAAGAACTATGGCTACACCTTC.

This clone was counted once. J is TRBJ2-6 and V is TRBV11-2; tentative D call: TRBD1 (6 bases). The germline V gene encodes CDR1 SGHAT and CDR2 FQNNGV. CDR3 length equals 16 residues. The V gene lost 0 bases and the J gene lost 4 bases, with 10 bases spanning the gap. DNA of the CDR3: TGTGCCAGCAGCTTAGAGGGGGCGAGGGGGGCCAACGTCCTGACTTTC. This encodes CASSLEGARGANVLTF.

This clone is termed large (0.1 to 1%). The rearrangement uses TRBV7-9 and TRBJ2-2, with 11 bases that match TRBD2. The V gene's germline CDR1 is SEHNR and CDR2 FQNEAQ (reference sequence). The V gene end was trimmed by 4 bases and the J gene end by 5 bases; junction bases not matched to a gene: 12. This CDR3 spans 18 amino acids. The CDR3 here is CASSSSTSGNYGTGELFF. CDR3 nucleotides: TGTGCCAGCAGCTCGTCGACTAGCGGGAATTATGGAACCGGGGAGCTGTTTTTT. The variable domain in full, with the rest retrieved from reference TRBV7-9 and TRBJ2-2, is DTGVSQNPRHKITKRGQNVTFRCDPISEHNRLYWYRQTLGQGPEFLTYFQNEAQLEKSRLLSDRFSAERPKGSFSTLEIQRTEQGDSAMYLCASSSSTSGNYGTGELFFGEGSRLTVL.

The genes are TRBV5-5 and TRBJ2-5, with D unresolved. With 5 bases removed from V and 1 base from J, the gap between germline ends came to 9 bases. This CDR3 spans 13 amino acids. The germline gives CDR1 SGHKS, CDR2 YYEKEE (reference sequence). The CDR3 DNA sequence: TGTGCCAGCAGTCGAGGCAGCCAAGAGACCCAGTACTTC. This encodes CASSRGSQETQYF.

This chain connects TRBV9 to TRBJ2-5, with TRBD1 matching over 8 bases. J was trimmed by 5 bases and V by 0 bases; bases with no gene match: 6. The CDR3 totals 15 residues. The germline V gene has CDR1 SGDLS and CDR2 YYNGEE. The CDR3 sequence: CASSVVGQGRETQYF. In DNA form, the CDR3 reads TGTGCCAGCAGCGTAGTAGGACAGGGCCGGGAGACCCAGTACTTC.

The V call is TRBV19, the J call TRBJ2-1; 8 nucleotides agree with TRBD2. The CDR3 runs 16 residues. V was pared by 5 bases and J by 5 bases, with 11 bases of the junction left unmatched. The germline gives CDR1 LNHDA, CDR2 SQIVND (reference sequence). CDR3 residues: CASSLWASGFDNEQFF. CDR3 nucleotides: TGTGCCAGTAGTCTTTGGGCTAGCGGGTTCGACAATGAGCAGTTCTTC.

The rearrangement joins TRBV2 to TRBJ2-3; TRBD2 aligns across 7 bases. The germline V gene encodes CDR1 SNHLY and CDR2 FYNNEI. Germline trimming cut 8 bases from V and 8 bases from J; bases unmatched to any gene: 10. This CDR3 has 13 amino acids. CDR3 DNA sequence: TGTGCCAGCGGGGCTAGCGGAGGGTTTACGCAGTATTTT. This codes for CASGASGGFTQYF.

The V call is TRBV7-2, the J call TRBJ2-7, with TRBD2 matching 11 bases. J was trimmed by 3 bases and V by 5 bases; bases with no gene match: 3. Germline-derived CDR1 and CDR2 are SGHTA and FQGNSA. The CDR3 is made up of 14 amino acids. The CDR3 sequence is CASSRGTSGYEQYF. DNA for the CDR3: TGTGCCAGCAGCCGTGGGACTAGCGGCTACGAGCAGTACTTC. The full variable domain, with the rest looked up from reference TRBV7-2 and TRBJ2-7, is GAGVSQSPSNKVTEKGKDVELRCDPISGHTALYWYRQSLGQGLEFLIYFQGNSAPDKSGLPSDRFSAERTGGSVSTLTIQRTQQEDSAVYLCASSRGTSGYEQYFGPGTRLTVT.

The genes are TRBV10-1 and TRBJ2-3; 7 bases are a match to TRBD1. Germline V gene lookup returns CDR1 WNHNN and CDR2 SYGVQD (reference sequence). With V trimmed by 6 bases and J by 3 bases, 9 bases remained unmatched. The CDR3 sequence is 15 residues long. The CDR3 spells CASSQTGLGTDTQYF. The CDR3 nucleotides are TGCGCCAGCAGCCAGACAGGGTTGGGGACAGATACGCAGTATTTT.

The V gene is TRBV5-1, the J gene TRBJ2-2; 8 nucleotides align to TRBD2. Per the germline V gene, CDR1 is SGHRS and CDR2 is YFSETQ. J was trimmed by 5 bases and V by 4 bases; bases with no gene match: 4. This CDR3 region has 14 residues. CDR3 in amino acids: CASSVTSVTGELFF. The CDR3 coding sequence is TGCGCCAGCAGCGTGACTAGCGTTACCGGGGAGCTGTTTTTT.

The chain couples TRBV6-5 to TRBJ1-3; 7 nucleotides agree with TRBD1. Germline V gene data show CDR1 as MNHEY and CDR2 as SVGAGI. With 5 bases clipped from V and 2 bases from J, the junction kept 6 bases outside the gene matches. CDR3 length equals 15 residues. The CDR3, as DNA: TGTGCCAGCAGTGGCAGGGACAGTACTGGAAACACCATATATTTT. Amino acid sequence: CASSGRDSTGNTIYF.

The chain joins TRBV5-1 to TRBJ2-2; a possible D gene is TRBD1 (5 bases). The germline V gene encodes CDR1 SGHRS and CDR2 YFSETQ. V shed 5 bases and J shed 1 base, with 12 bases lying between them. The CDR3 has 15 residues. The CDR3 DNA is TGCGCCAGCAGGTCTCAGGGATTGAACACCGGGGAGCTGTTTTTT. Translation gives CASRSQGLNTGELFF.

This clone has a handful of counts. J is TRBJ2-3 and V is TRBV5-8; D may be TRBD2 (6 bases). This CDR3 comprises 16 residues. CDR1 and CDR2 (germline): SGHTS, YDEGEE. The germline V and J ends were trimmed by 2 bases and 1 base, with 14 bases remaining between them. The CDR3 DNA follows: TGTGCCAGCAGCTTTGGGACGGGAGAGGGCACAGATACGCAGTATTTT. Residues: CASSFGTGEGTDTQYF.

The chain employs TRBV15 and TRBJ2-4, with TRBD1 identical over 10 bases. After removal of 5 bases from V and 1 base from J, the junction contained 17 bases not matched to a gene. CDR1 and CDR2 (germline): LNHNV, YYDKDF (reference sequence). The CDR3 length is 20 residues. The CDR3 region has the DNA TGTGCCACCAGCCTATATATAGGGACAGGGGCTAGCTTGGCCAAAAACATTCAGTACTTC. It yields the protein CATSLYIGTGASLAKNIQYF.

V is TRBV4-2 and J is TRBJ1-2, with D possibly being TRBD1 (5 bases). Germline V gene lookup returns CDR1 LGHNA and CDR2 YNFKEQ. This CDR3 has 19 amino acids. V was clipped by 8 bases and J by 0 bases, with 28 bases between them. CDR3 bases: TGTGCCAGCGAGGGGACTTCTACCCATAGTGAAACGTCTAACTATGGCTACACCTTC. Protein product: CASEGTSTHSETSNYGYTF.

The CDR3 nucleotides are TGTGCCAGCAGTGAGGGCGTATTTGGTCAGCCCCAGCATTTT. Protein product: CASSEGVFGQPQHF. The rearrangement joins TRBV2 to TRBJ1-5; D remains unclear. Germline CDR1 SNHLY, CDR2 FYNNEI. Trimming removed 3 bases at V and 6 bases at J, with 12 bases between. There are 14 residues in the CDR3.

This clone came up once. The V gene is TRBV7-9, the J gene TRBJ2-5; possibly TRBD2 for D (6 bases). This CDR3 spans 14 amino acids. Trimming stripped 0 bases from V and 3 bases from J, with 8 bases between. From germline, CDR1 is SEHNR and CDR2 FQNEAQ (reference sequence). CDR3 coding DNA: TGTGCCAGCAGCTTAGCGGGCGGGAAAGAGACCCAGTACTTC. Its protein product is CASSLAGGKETQYF. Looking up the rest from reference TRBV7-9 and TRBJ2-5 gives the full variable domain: DTGVSQNPRHKITKRGQNVTFRCDPISEHNRLYWYRQTLGQGPEFLTYFQNEAQLEKSRLLSDRFSAERPKGSFSTLEIQRTEQGDSAMYLCASSLAGGKETQYFGPGTRLLVL.

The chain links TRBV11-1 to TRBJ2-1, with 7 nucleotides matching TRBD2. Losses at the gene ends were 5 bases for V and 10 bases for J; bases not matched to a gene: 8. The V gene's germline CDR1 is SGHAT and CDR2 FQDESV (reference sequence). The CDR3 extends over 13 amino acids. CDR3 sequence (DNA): TGTGCCAGCAGCCTCGTGGCGGGGGTAGAGCAGTTCTTC. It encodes CASSLVAGVEQFF.

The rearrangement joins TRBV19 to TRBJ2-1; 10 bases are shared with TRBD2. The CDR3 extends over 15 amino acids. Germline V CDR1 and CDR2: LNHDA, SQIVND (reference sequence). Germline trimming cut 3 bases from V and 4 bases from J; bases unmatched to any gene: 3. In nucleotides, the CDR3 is TGTGCCAGTAGTATCAGGACTAGCGGATACAATGAGCAGTTCTTC. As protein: CASSIRTSGYNEQFF.

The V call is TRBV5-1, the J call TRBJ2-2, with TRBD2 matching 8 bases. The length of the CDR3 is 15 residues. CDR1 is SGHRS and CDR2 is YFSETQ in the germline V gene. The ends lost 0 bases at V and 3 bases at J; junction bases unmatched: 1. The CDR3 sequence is CASSLALADTGELFF. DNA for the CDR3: TGCGCCAGCAGCTTGGCACTAGCGGACACCGGGGAGCTGTTTTTT.

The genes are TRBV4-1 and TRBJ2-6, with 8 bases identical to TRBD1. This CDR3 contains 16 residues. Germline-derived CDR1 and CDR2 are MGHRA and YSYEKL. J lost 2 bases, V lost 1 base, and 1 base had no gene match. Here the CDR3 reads CASSQAGGAGANVLTF. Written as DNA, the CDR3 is TGCGCCAGCAGCCAAGCAGGGGGCGCTGGGGCCAACGTCCTGACTTTC.